Each of the 3 T cell receptor beta chains below was sequenced from the same sample in a study of OX40 agonist ivuxolimab in advanced cancers. Sequenced by immunoSEQ multiplex PCR; TCRdb stores in-frame clones only, minus some. In the table there are about 26,000 clones, about 90% of which are singletons. Sequenced material: CD4+ or CD8+ T cells sorted from blood, taken in a trial of the OX40 agonist ivuxolimab. The source is an adult with an advanced solid tumor such as melanoma, head and neck, liver or kidney cancer.

The chain recombines TRBV19 with TRBJ2-7; D call uncertain. Trimming took off 6 bases at V and 2 bases at J, with 14 bases between the two ends. The germline V gene encodes CDR1 LNHDA and CDR2 SQIVND (reference sequence). CDR3 length: 14 amino acids. The CDR3 region is CASSPRTSAYEQYF. CDR3 DNA: TGTGCCAGTAGCCCCCGAACCTCGGCCTACGAGCAGTACTTC.

This clone turned up a few times. V is TRBV27 and J is TRBJ2-7; 7 bases are a match to TRBD2. Germline CDR1 MNHEY, CDR2 SMNVEV (reference sequence). The V segment lost 8 bases and the J segment 7 bases; nucleotides outside the gene matches: 11. This CDR3 has 13 amino acids. This chain's CDR3 is CASRPGGSGEQYF. The DNA for the CDR3 is TGTGCCAGCCGCCCCGGGGGGTCGGGTGAGCAGTACTTC.

This chain uses TRBV28 with TRBJ1-1; tentative D call: TRBD1 (6 bases). V was shortened by 3 bases and J by 1 base, with 6 bases between the two germline ends. The germline V gene has CDR1 MDHEN and CDR2 SYDVKM. CDR3 length: 13 amino acids. CDR3 DNA sequence: TGTGCCAGCAGTTTGACAGGGAACACTGAAGCTTTCTTT. Translation: CASSLTGNTEAFF.